This T cell receptor beta chain was identified in a study of immune characterization of retroperitoneal liposarcoma. This CDR3 has 16 amino acids. Germline loops: CDR1 MNHNY, CDR2 SVGAGI (reference sequence). One entry per CDR3 protein, called by TCRdb with MiXCR from the PCR reads. The top ten clones hold around 12% of a sample with about 1,100 distinct CDR3 sequences, 15% to 20% of them seen once. By share of the sample, this clonotype is medium-sized. This sequence joins TRBV6-6 and TRBJ2-4; 8 bases fit TRBD2. The J call may be in error: the DNA end matches TRBJ2-7 better. Sequenced input: tumor tissue. The TCR originated in a male donor with retroperitoneal liposarcoma. CDR3 nucleotides: TGTGCCAGCAGCGAAAGGGGCGGGGGGAGCTCCTACGAGCAGTACTTC. Protein: CASSERGGGSSYEQYF.